This paragraph covers one T cell receptor beta chain sequence. These data are taken from a study of T cell changes during pregnancy in multiple sclerosis. Per germline, CDR1 LNHNV and CDR2 YYDKDF (reference sequence). The germline V and J ends were trimmed by 5 bases and 9 bases, with 19 bases remaining between them. This CDR3 comprises 14 residues. The protocol was immunoSEQ multiplex PCR, while the TCRdb copy is restricted to in-frame clones and leaves out a portion. The table has around 32,000 clones, roughly 87% seen once. The TCR was taken from a female donor with multiple sclerosis, enrolled in a pregnancy study. The rearrangement joins TRBV15 to TRBJ1-1, with D perhaps matching TRBD1 (6 bases). The source material was CD8+ T cells from peripheral blood mononuclear cells, sampled before pregnancy. CDR3 nucleotides: TGTGCCACCAGCTTCAGGACAGAAAGACTAAAAGCTTTCTTT. Amino acids: CATSFRTERLKAFF.